This T cell receptor beta chain was profiled in a study of CD8+ T cells in alopecia areata. As regards this clone: Its target is unknown.

Once RNA had been extracted, it was reverse transcribed into cDNA to act as the sequencing template. Sequenced by immunoSEQ multiplex PCR; TCRdb stores in-frame clones only, minus some. In the table there are about 210,000 clones, under 60% of which are singletons. General observations from the study: Any link of baseline CD8+ expansion to response, resting on one nonresponder, remains uncertain.

Trimming took 4 bases from V and 10 from J, leaving 10 bases between them. The CDR3 totals 10 residues. Per the germline V gene, CDR1 is DFQATT and CDR2 is SNEGSKA (reference sequence). This sample's treatment: oral pan-JAK inhibitor, 5-10 mg twice daily. The chain has TRBV20-1 and TRBJ1-1; no reliable D call. The specimen was CD4+ T cells sorted from blood, collected at week 4, from a patient treated with tofacitinib. This receptor was obtained from a human donor with alopecia areata. The CDR3 reads CSATREGAFF. Here the CDR3 DNA reads TGCAGTGCTACTAGGGAGGGAGCTTTCTTT.